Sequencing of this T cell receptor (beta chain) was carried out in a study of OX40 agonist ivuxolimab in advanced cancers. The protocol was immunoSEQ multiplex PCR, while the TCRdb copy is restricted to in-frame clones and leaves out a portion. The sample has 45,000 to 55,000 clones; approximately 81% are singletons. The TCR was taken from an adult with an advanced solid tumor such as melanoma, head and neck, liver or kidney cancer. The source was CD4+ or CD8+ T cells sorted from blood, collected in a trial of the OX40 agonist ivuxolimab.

The CDR3 DNA reads as TGCGCCAGCAGCCCCGGGGGACAAGGCGCAGATACGCAGTATTTT. Translated: CASSPGGQGADTQYF. V gene TRBV5-1 combines with J gene TRBJ2-3; D tentatively reads TRBD1 or TRBD2 (6 bases each). The CDR3 covers 15 residues. CDR1 SGHRS and CDR2 YFSETQ come from the germline V gene. With 4 bases removed from V and 4 bases from J, the gap between germline ends came to 16 bases.